The TCR beta chain described here comes from a study of T cell changes during pregnancy in multiple sclerosis. Some clones are missing from TCRdb's copy, which holds only in-frame ones; the method was immunoSEQ multiplex PCR. The table lists around 75,000 clones, approximately 88% of them singletons. CDR3 length: 15 amino acids. Looked up from germline, CDR1 is MNHEY and CDR2 is SVGAGI. J is TRBJ2-5 and V is TRBV6-5; 8 positions agree with TRBD2. The end of the DNA aligns better with TRBJ2-7, so the J call may be wrong. This specimen was peripheral blood, taken in the first trimester of pregnancy. The clonotype comes from a female donor in good health, enrolled as a control in a pregnancy study. Here the CDR3 reads CASSPLAEWVYEQYF. In DNA, the CDR3 is TGTGCCAGCAGTCCACTAGCGGAGTGGGTCTACGAGCAGTACTTC.